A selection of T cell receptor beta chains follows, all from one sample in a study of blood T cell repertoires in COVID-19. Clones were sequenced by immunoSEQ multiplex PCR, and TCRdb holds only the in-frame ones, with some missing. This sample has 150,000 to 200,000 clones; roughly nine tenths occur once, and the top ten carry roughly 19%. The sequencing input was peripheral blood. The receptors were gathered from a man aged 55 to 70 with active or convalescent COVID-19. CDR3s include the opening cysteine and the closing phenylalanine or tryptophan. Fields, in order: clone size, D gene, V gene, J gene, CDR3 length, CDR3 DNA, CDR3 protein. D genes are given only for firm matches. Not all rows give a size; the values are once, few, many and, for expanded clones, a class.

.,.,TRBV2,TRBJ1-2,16,TGTGCCAGCAGTGAACTCCCCAGGGCGACTAACTATGGCTACACCTTC,CASSELPRATNYGYTF
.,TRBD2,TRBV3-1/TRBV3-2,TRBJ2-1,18,TGTGCCAGCAGCCAAGATGGGGCCACTAGCGGGGTATACAATGAGCAGTTCTTC,CASSQDGATSGVYNEQFF
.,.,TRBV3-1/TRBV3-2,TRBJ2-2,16,TGTGCCAGCAGCCAAGTCCTCCTAGCGAAGAGCGGGGAGCTGTTTTTT,CASSQVLLAKSGELFF
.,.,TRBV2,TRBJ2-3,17,TGTGCCAGCAGAGGCCTGAAAGCGGGCCTTAGCACAGATACGCAGTATTTT,CASRGLKAGLSTDTQYF
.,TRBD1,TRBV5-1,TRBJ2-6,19,TGCGCCAGCAGCTTGAACGACAGGGTGGTGAACTCTGGGGCCAACGTCCTGACTTTC,CASSLNDRVVNSGANVLTF
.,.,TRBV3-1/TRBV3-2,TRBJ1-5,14,TGTGCCAGCAGCCAATGGGCCGATTTTCAGCCCCAGCATTTT,CASSQWADFQPQHF
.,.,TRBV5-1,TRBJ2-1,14,TGCGCCAGCAGCCTCCCCTCTCCCTACAATGAGCAGTTCTTC,CASSLPSPYNEQFF
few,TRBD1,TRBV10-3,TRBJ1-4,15,TGTGCCATCAGTGGGGGGACAGGGCGGGATGAAAAACTGTTTTTT,CAISGGTGRDEKLFF
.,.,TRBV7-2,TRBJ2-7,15,TGTGCCAGCAGCTTAGACCCCGGGACACCAGGGGAGCAGTACTTC,CASSLDPGTPGEQYF
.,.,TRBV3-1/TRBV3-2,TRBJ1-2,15,TGTGCCAGCAGCCAAGGACCCGACAGGCACTATGGCTACACCTTC,CASSQGPDRHYGYTF
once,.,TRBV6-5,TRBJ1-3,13,TGTGCCAGCACTACAGACTCTGGAAACACCATATATTTT,CASTTDSGNTIYF
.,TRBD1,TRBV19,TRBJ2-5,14,TGTGCCAGTAGTATGGGGACAGGTCAAGAGACCCAGTACTTC,CASSMGTGQETQYF